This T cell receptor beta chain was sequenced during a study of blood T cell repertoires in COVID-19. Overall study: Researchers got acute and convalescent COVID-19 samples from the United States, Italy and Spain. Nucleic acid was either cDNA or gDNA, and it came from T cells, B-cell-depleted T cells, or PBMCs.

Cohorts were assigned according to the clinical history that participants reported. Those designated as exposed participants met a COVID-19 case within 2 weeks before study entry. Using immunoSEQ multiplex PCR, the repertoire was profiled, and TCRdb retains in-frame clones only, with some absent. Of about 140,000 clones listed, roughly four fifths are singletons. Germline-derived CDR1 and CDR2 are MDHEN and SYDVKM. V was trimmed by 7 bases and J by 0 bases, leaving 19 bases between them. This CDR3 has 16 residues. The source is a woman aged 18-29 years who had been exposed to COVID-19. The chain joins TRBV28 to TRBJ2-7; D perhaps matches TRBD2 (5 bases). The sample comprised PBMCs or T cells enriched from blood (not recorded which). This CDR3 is CASNPSAGGLSYEQYF. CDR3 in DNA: TGTGCCAGCAACCCTTCGGCGGGCGGACTCTCCTACGAGCAGTACTTC.